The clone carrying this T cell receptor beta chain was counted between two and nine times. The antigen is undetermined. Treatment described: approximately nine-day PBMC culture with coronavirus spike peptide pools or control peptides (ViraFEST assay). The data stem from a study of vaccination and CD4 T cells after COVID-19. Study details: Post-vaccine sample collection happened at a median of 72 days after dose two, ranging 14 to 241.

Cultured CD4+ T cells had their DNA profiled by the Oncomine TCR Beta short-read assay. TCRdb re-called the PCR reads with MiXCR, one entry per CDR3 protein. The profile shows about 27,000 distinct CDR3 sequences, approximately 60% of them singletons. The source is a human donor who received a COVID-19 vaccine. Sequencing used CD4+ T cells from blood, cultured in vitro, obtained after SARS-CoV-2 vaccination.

The CDR3: CASSLGEVNTEAFF. The CDR3, as DNA: TGTGCCAGCAGCTTAGGTGAGGTGAACACTGAAGCTTTCTTT. The chain couples TRBV7-6 to TRBJ1-1; no definite D call. The CDR3 runs 14 residues. Germline V gene lookup returns CDR1 SGHVS and CDR2 FNYEAQ. Trimming took off 1 base at V and 0 bases at J, with 6 bases between the two ends.